This T cell receptor (beta chain) was observed in a study of T cells in Graves' hyperthyroidism and ophthalmopathy. Authors of the study amplified TCR beta CDR3 regions from RNA transcripts. HTBI primers drove first-round RT-PCR of the TCR CDR3. One entry per CDR3 protein, called by TCRdb with MiXCR from the multiplex PCR reads. The repertoire has around 660,000 distinct CDR3 sequences, 45% of them found once; the top ten carry about 7.2%. The diagnostic basis comprised clinical symptoms, serum thyroxine and TRAb, thyroid ultrasound and orbital computed tomography. Study-level results: Ophthalmopathy cases were set apart from stable hyperthyroidism by a 13 V-J model. Peripheral blood also featured most of the thyroid clonotypes expanded above 0.001. It was a median approximately 6.9 months before onset that the model predicted ophthalmopathy.

The V gene lost 3 bases and the J gene lost 4 bases, with 9 bases spanning the gap. There are 13 residues in the CDR3. For this clonotype: The antigen remains unidentified.

Source material: peripheral blood or thyroid tissue (not recorded which). The chain couples TRBV12-3 or TRBV12-4 to TRBJ1-1; D gene uncertain. This receptor was obtained from an adult man with Graves' disease, either hyperthyroidism or ophthalmopathy (not recorded which). CDR3: CASSLRESTEAFF. The CDR3, as DNA: TGTGCCAGCAGTTTGAGGGAGAGCACTGAAGCTTTCTTT.